This TCR beta chain was captured in a study of cytomegalovirus exposure and HLA in healthy donors. Findings and caveats of the study: Highly shared variants forming one cluster were likely a sequencing artifact. An analysis that came later showed most CMV-associated TCR beta chains appearing HLA-restricted. Differences between HLA loci emerged in a later analysis of TCR association rates, with DRB1 most and HLA-C fewest.

This CDR3 is 13 amino acids long. V lost 6 bases to trimming and J lost 4 bases; unmatched junction nucleotides: 4. Germline V gene data show CDR1 as ENHRY and CDR2 as SYGVKD. This clone was counted only a few times. Its matching antigen is unknown. With 60 Vbeta and 13 Jbeta primers, the PCR was carried out. Sequencing used immunoSEQ multiplex PCR; TCRdb keeps in-frame clones, though not all of them. Of tens of thousands of clones listed, around 8% are singletons. The gene calls are TRBV10-3 and TRBJ2-7; 9 bases align to TRBD2. Source material: PBMCs. This receptor was obtained from a man aged 45-65 years in good health and CMV-seronegative. The CDR3 sequence: CAIRLAGTYEQYF. For the CDR3, the DNA is TGTGCCATCAGGCTAGCGGGGACTTACGAGCAGTACTTC.